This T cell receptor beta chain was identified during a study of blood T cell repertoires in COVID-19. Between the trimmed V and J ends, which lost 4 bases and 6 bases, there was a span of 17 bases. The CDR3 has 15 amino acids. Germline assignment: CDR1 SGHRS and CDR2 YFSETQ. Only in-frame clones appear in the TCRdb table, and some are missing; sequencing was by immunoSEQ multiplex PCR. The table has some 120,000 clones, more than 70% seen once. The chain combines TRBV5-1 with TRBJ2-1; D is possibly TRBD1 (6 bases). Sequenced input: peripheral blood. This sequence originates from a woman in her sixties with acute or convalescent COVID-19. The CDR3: CASSVQSGQTNEQFF. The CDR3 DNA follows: TGCGCCAGCAGCGTCCAATCGGGACAAACCAATGAGCAGTTCTTC. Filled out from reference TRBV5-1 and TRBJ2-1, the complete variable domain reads KAGVTQTPRYLIKTRGQQVTLSCSPISGHRSVSWYQQTPGQGLQFLFEYFSETQRNKGNFPGRFSGRQFSNSRSEMNVSTLELGDSALYLCASSVQSGQTNEQFFGPGTRLTVL.